The TCR beta chain described here comes from a study of T cell changes during pregnancy in multiple sclerosis. The CDR3 runs to 17 residues. J gave up 1 base and V 6 bases, and 14 bases lay outside the gene matches. Germline V gene sequence: CDR1 SGHTA, CDR2 FQGNSA. Using immunoSEQ multiplex PCR, the repertoire was profiled, and TCRdb retains in-frame clones only, with some absent. The repertoire includes fewer than 110,000 clones, approximately 92% of them detected once, and around 3.1% sits in the top ten. This clone was seen just once. The chain has TRBV7-2 and TRBJ2-7, with 8 bases matching TRBD2. This receptor was identified in a female donor with multiple sclerosis, enrolled in a pregnancy study. This specimen was peripheral blood, taken in the second trimester of pregnancy. The CDR3, as DNA: TGTGCCAGCAGGCCGGGAAGACTACAGCGGGGGTCCTACGAGCAGTACTTC. Protein: CASRPGRLQRGSYEQYF. Full variable domain (outside the CDR3, taken from reference TRBV7-2 and TRBJ2-7): GAGVSQSPSNKVTEKGKDVELRCDPISGHTALYWYRQSLGQGLEFLIYFQGNSAPDKSGLPSDRFSAERTGGSVSTLTIQRTQQEDSAVYLCASRPGRLQRGSYEQYFGPGTRLTVT.